A single sample is the source of the 6 T cell receptor beta chains below, sequenced in a study of blood T cell repertoires in COVID-19. This table comes from immunoSEQ multiplex PCR, and its TCRdb copy is limited to in-frame clones, with some not included. Altogether roughly 300,000 clones are present, under 95% being singletons, with the ten largest covering approximately 18%. Sample: PBMCs or T cells enriched from blood (not recorded which). Every receptor here comes from a young woman who had recovered from COVID-19.

The chain uses TRBV10-3 and TRBJ2-7; TRBD1 is a possible D gene (6 bases). CDR1 is ENHRY, CDR2 SYGVKD, per germline. With 7 bases removed from V and 3 bases from J, the gap between germline ends came to 19 bases. CDR3 size: 15 residues. The CDR3 region is CAITEVVGGSYEQYF. The CDR3 region has the DNA TGTGCCATCACCGAGGTGGTAGGGGGAAGCTACGAGCAGTACTTC.

The chain is built from TRBV11-3 and TRBJ2-1; 9 bases fit TRBD2. CDR3 length equals 17 residues. CDR1 is SGHNT and CDR2 is YENEEA in the germline V gene. V was clipped by 5 bases and J by 8 bases; unmatched bases: 16. CDR3 loop: CASSHRRSSGSADEQFF. CDR3 bases: TGTGCCAGCAGCCACCGACGGAGTAGCGGGAGTGCCGATGAGCAGTTCTTC.

The V and J genes are TRBV4-1 and TRBJ2-1; 10 bases map to TRBD2. The CDR3 runs 15 residues. Germline lookup yields CDR1 MGHRA and CDR2 YSYEKL. V was pared by 4 bases and J by 0 bases, with 0 bases of the junction left unmatched. CDR3 DNA sequence: TGCGCCAGCAGCCGGACTAGCGGCTCCTACAATGAGCAGTTCTTC. As protein: CASSRTSGSYNEQFF.

This chain links TRBV15 with TRBJ1-2, with a possible D match to TRBD1 (6 bases). The CDR3 consists of 13 residues. Germline-derived CDR1 and CDR2 are LNHNV and YYDKDF (reference sequence). V was cut by 5 bases and J by 4 bases, with 11 bases left in between. DNA of the CDR3: TGTGCCACCAGCGAGTTAGGGGGCTATGGCTACACCTTC. It translates to CATSELGGYGYTF.

The rearrangement joins TRBV27 to TRBJ1-2; TRBD1 agrees at 7 bases. Germline trimming cut 6 bases from V and 7 bases from J; bases unmatched to any gene: 5. The CDR3 extends over 12 amino acids. The germline V gene encodes CDR1 MNHEY and CDR2 SMNVEV (reference sequence). The CDR3 nucleotides read TGTGCCAGCAGCCCCACAGGGGTTGGCTACACCTTC. Protein sequence: CASSPTGVGYTF.

This chain uses TRBV11-2 with TRBJ2-1; 11 positions match TRBD2. The V segment lost 5 bases and the J segment 8 bases; nucleotides outside the gene matches: 11. From germline, CDR1 is SGHAT and CDR2 FQNNGV. CDR3 size: 16 residues. This CDR3 is CASSPHPSGGRDEQFF. The CDR3 region has the DNA TGTGCCAGCAGCCCTCACCCTAGCGGGGGGCGGGATGAGCAGTTCTTC.